This T cell receptor beta chain was observed in a study of cytomegalovirus exposure and HLA in healthy donors. Study conclusions and caveats: According to an earlier analysis, most TCR beta V segments yielded productive rearrangements about 87% or about 30% of the time.

This clone was seen more than once but under ten times. Antigen unknown. Germline V CDR1 and CDR2: SNHLY, FYNNEI. The CDR3 runs to 16 residues. V lost 7 bases, J lost 5 bases, and 13 bases stayed unmatched. The PCR made use of 60 Vbeta and 13 Jbeta primers. The repertoire was sequenced with immunoSEQ multiplex PCR; TCRdb's copy has only in-frame clones and lacks some. The sample has roughly 180,000 clones, more than 65% seen once. The material sequenced was PBMCs. The chain joins TRBV2 to TRBJ2-2, with TRBD1 matching 7 bases. This sequence was found in a girl aged 2 to 10 in good health and CMV-seropositive. Here the CDR3 reads CASTVQTGSNTGELFF. Here the CDR3 DNA reads TGTGCCAGCACGGTACAGACAGGGAGCAATACCGGGGAGCTGTTTTTT.